The 22 T cell receptor beta chains reported below all come from one sample, sequenced in a study of blood T cell repertoires in COVID-19. The protocol was immunoSEQ multiplex PCR, while the TCRdb copy is restricted to in-frame clones and leaves out a portion. Here the sample spans some 80,000 clones, about 85% being singletons. What was sequenced was peripheral blood. The receptors shown here come from a woman between 45 and 60 years old with active or convalescent COVID-19.

The J gene is TRBJ2-5, the V gene TRBV7-3; maybe TRBD2 (6 bases). The germline V gene encodes CDR1 SGHTA and CDR2 FQGTGA. The CDR3 totals 15 residues. The ends were cut back, 5 bases at V and 0 bases at J, with 13 bases in the middle. The CDR3 here is CASSRGTPDQETQYF. DNA of the CDR3: TGTGCCAGCAGCCGGGGGACTCCGGACCAAGAGACCCAGTACTTC.

This sequence joins TRBV30 and TRBJ1-5; 8 bases are a match to TRBD1. V shed 3 bases and J 2 bases; nucleotides not matched to a gene: 6. Germline CDR1 reads GTSNPN; CDR2 reads SVGIG (reference sequence). There are 15 residues in the CDR3. CDR3 bases: TGTGCCTGGAGGGCCGGGACAGGCGGCAATCAGCCCCAGCATTTT. Residues: CAWRAGTGGNQPQHF.

The rearrangement uses TRBV3-1 (or the pseudogene TRBV3-2) and TRBJ2-3; D unclear. Trimming removed 4 bases from V and 4 bases from J, with 6 bases in between. The germline V gene encodes CDR1 LGHDT and CDR2 YNNKEL (reference sequence). There are 12 residues in the CDR3. DNA of the CDR3: TGTGCCAGCAGCCCAGGTTCAGATACGCAGTATTTT. Translating it yields CASSPGSDTQYF.

This sequence joins TRBV7-2 and TRBJ2-5; TRBD2 matches at 14 bases. The J segment lost 5 bases and the V segment lost 5 bases, leaving 10 bases of the junction unmatched. This CDR3 contains 17 residues. Germline CDR1 SGHTA, CDR2 FQGNSA. CDR3 loop: CASSPRTSGGPRETQYF. Written as DNA, the CDR3 is TGTGCCAGCAGCCCGCGGACTAGCGGGGGGCCGAGGGAGACCCAGTACTTC.

This chain uses TRBV24-1 with TRBJ2-2; possible D gene TRBD2, 6 bases. With 4 bases removed from V and 3 bases from J, the gap between germline ends came to 11 bases. The CDR3 is 15 residues long. Germline values: CDR1 KGHDR, CDR2 SFDVKD. CDR3 bases: TGTGCCACCAGTGAGGGGGACTTTTACACCGGGGAGCTGTTTTTT. It codes for CATSEGDFYTGELFF.

V and J are TRBV6-5 and TRBJ1-1; D possibly corresponds to TRBD1 (5 bases). V lost 0 bases and J 1 base, leaving 9 bases between the germline ends. Germline V gene data show CDR1 as MNHEY and CDR2 as SVGAGI. This CDR3 has 15 residues. CDR3 region: CASSYSARANTEAFF. CDR3 nucleotides: TGTGCCAGCAGTTACTCGGCCAGGGCGAACACTGAAGCTTTCTTT.

V is TRBV30 and J is TRBJ1-2; 8 bases match TRBD1. The trim removed 5 bases at V and 7 bases at J, leaving 6 bases unmatched. The CDR3 extends over 12 amino acids. CDR1 GTSNPN and CDR2 SVGIG come from the germline V gene (reference sequence). The chain's CDR3 is CAWQGAPSGYTF. CDR3 nucleotide sequence: TGTGCCTGGCAGGGGGCTCCGAGTGGCTACACCTTC.

The rearrangement joins TRBV6-5 to TRBJ1-1; a weak D match, TRBD1 (5 bases). This CDR3 region has 14 residues. Germline V gives CDR1 MNHEY, CDR2 SVGAGI. The V and J ends lost 6 bases and 2 bases respectively, with 13 bases between them. Here the CDR3 DNA reads TGTGCCAGCAGGTTAGGGGTACTAAACACTGAAGCTTTCTTT. Residues: CASRLGVLNTEAFF.

The chain carries TRBV29-1 and TRBJ1-1; 8 positions match TRBD1. The CDR3 length is 13 residues. V shed 7 bases, J shed 5 bases, and the junction held 9 bases outside the gene matches. Per the germline V gene, CDR1 is SQVTM and CDR2 is ANQGSEA. Here the CDR3 DNA reads TGCAGCGGCCTACGACAGGGGCGGACTGAAGCTTTCTTT. This codes for CSGLRQGRTEAFF.

This sequence joins TRBV5-1 and TRBJ1-1; D gene ambiguous. Germline assignment: CDR1 SGHRS and CDR2 YFSETQ. The CDR3 covers 11 residues. V was pared by 3 bases and J by 2 bases, with 2 bases between. This CDR3 is CASSSNTEAFF. DNA of the CDR3: TGCGCCAGCAGCTCTAACACTGAAGCTTTCTTT.

The CDR3 DNA is TGTGCCAGCAGCTTGGGAGCGGCCTCCTATAATTCACCCCTCCACTTT. It codes for CASSLGAASYNSPLHF. The chain couples TRBV5-6 to TRBJ1-6; D ambiguous. V was clipped by 0 bases and J by 0 bases, with 7 bases between them. CDR1 is SGHDT and CDR2 is YYEEEE in the germline V gene. This CDR3 is built from 16 residues. The whole variable domain, filled in from reference TRBV5-6 and TRBJ1-6, reads DAGVTQSPTHLIKTRGQQVTLRCSPKSGHDTVSWYQQALGQGPQFIFQYYEEEERQRGNFPDRFSGHQFPNYSSELNVNALLLGDSALYLCASSLGAASYNSPLHFGNGTRLTVT.

This chain connects TRBV27 to TRBJ1-1; D is possibly TRBD1 (6 bases). The V and J ends lost 4 bases and 0 bases respectively, with 18 bases between them. The CDR3 contains 17 residues. Germline CDR1 MNHEY, CDR2 SMNVEV (reference sequence). This chain's CDR3 is CASSSTLTGTMNTEAFF. For the CDR3, the DNA is TGTGCCAGCAGTTCCACTTTGACAGGAACGATGAACACTGAAGCTTTCTTT.

V usage is TRBV7-2 and J usage is TRBJ1-5, with D perhaps matching TRBD1 (6 bases). V shed 6 bases and J shed 0 bases, with 12 bases lying between them. This CDR3 has 15 amino acids. Germline lookup yields CDR1 SGHTA and CDR2 FQGNSA. The DNA for the CDR3 is TGTGCCAGCAGGCCCTACAGGGATAGCAATCAGCCCCAGCATTTT. Translation gives CASRPYRDSNQPQHF.

This clone is a singleton in its sample. The rearrangement links TRBV6-2 or TRBV6-3 to TRBJ1-6, with TRBD1 as a possible D gene (5 bases). The V end lost 6 bases, the J end lost 11 bases, and 23 bases lay between the germline ends. Germline loops: CDR1 MNHEY, CDR2 SVGEGT. CDR3 length: 16 amino acids. CDR3: CASSPTRQSLAPPLHF. The CDR3 DNA reads TGTGCCAGCAGCCCAACACGACAGTCTCTTGCGCCACCCCTCCACTTT.

The chain joins TRBV6-5 to TRBJ1-1; D possibly corresponds to TRBD1 (5 bases). CDR3 length equals 16 residues. Germline V CDR1 and CDR2: MNHEY, SVGAGI. The V gene lost 0 bases and the J gene lost 4 bases, with 15 bases spanning the gap. CDR3 sequence (DNA): TGTGCCAGCAGTTACTCGCCAGGGTCTCTTAGCACTGAAGCTTTCTTT. It specifies CASSYSPGSLSTEAFF.

This clone came up once. J is TRBJ1-1 and V is TRBV2; maybe TRBD1 (6 bases). This CDR3 is 14 amino acids long. The V and J ends lost 7 bases and 0 bases respectively, with 12 bases between them. Germline values: CDR1 SNHLY, CDR2 FYNNEI. The CDR3 DNA reads TGTGCCAGCACCACACAGGGATTGAACACTGAAGCTTTCTTT. Translated, it gives CASTTQGLNTEAFF.

The chain has TRBV27 and TRBJ2-1; no reliable D call. CDR1 MNHEY and CDR2 SMNVEV come from the germline V gene (reference sequence). The CDR3 extends over 17 amino acids. V was pared by 2 bases and J by 0 bases, with 14 bases between. The chain's CDR3 is CASSLTKYSLSYNEQFF. In DNA form, the CDR3 reads TGTGCCAGCAGTTTAACAAAATACAGTCTCTCCTACAATGAGCAGTTCTTC.

The chain joins TRBV11-2 to TRBJ1-1; the D gene is possibly TRBD1 (5 bases). Germline loops: CDR1 SGHAT, CDR2 FQNNGV. V lost 5 bases, J lost 0 bases, and 16 bases lay in between. The CDR3 loop spans 16 amino acids. Here the CDR3 reads CASSTNRNHLNTEAFF. The DNA for the CDR3 is TGTGCCAGCAGCACCAACAGGAACCATTTGAACACTGAAGCTTTCTTT.

The chain joins TRBV29-1 to TRBJ1-1; D is unclear. Trimming took off 3 bases at V and 0 bases at J, with 8 bases between the two ends. CDR1 SQVTM and CDR2 ANQGSEA come from the germline V gene. The CDR3 sequence is 13 residues long. CDR3 bases: TGCAGCGTTGAGCGCAAGATGAACACTGAAGCTTTCTTT. Its translation is CSVERKMNTEAFF. Complete variable domain (other parts from reference TRBV29-1 and TRBJ1-1): SAVISQKPSRDICQRGTSLTIQCQVDSQVTMMFWYRQQPGQSLTLIATANQGSEATYESGFVIDKFPISRPNLTFSTLTVSNMSPEDSSIYLCSVERKMNTEAFFGQGTRLTVV.

This rearrangement joins TRBV10-3 to TRBJ2-7, with D perhaps matching TRBD1 (6 bases). Germline loops: CDR1 ENHRY, CDR2 SYGVKD. The CDR3 is 16 residues long. Trimming stripped 3 bases from V and 2 bases from J, with 17 bases between. CDR3 protein: CAISETTRGGPYEQYF. The CDR3 nucleotides are TGTGCCATCAGTGAAACCACCAGGGGCGGACCCTACGAGCAGTACTTC.

V and J are TRBV7-2 and TRBJ2-3, with 8 bases aligning to TRBD2. V dropped 5 bases and J dropped 3; count of bases not matched to a gene: 4. CDR1 and CDR2 from the germline V gene are SGHTA and FQGNSA. The CDR3 is 14 amino acids. The CDR3 DNA reads as TGTGCCAGCAGCCTAGGACTAGCTACAGATACGCAGTATTTT. This sequence encodes CASSLGLATDTQYF.

The genes are TRBV5-6 and TRBJ1-1; D not certain. The CDR3 runs 13 residues. Trimming shortened V by 1 base and J by 0 bases, and 4 bases separated the two germline ends. The V gene's germline CDR1 is SGHDT and CDR2 YYEEEE. The CDR3 here is CASSLSLNTEAFF. DNA for the CDR3: TGTGCCAGCAGCTTGTCATTGAACACTGAAGCTTTCTTT. The variable domain in full, completed from reference TRBV5-6 and TRBJ1-1, reads DAGVTQSPTHLIKTRGQQVTLRCSPKSGHDTVSWYQQALGQGPQFIFQYYEEEERQRGNFPDRFSGHQFPNYSSELNVNALLLGDSALYLCASSLSLNTEAFFGQGTRLTVV.